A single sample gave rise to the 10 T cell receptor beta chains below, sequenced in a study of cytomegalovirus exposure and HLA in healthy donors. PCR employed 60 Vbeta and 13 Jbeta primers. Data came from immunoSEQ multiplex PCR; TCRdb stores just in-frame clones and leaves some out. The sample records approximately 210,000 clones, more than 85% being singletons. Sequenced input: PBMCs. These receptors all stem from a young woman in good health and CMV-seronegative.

Here the CDR3 reads CASSFDQGAHEQYF. CDR3 in DNA: TGCGCCAGCAGCTTTGACCAGGGGGCCCACGAGCAGTACTTC. J is TRBJ2-7 and V is TRBV5-1; 8 bases are shared with TRBD1. J lost 5 bases, V lost 2 bases, and 6 bases had no gene match. CDR1 is SGHRS, CDR2 YFSETQ, per germline. This CDR3 is built from 14 residues.

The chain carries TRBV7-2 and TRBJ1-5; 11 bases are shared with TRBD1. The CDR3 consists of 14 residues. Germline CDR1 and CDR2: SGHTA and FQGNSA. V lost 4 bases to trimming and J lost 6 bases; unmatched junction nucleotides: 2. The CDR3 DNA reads TGTGCCAGCAGCTCGGGACAGGGGGTTCAGCCCCAGCATTTT. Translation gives CASSSGQGVQPQHF.

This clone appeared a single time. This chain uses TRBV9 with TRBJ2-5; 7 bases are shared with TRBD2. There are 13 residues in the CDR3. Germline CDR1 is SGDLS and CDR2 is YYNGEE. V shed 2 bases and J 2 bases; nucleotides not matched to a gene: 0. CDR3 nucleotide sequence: TGTGCCAGCAGCGTTAGCGGGCAAGAGACCCAGTACTTC. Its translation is CASSVSGQETQYF.

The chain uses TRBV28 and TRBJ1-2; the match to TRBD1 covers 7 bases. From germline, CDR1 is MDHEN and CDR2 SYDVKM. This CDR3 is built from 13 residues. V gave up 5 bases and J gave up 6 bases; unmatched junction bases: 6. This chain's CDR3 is CASSLQRGHGYTF. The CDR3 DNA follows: TGTGCCAGCAGTCTACAAAGGGGGCATGGCTACACCTTC.

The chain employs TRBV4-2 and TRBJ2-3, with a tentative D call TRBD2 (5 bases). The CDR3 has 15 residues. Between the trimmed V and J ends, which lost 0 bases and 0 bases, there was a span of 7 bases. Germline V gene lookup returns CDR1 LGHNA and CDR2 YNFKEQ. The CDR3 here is CASSQDWTSTDTQYF. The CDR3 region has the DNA TGTGCCAGCAGCCAAGATTGGACTAGCACAGATACGCAGTATTTT.

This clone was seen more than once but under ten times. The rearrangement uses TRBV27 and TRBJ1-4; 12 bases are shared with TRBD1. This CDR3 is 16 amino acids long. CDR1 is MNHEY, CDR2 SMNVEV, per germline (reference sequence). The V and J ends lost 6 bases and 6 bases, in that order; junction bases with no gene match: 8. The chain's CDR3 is CASSSLWDRGHEKLFF. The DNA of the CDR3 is TGTGCCAGCAGCAGTTTATGGGACAGGGGGCATGAAAAACTGTTTTTT.

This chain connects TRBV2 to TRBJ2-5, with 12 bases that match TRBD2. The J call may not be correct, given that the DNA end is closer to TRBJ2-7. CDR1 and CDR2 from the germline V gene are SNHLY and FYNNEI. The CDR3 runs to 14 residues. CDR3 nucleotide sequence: TGTGCCATCCTAGCGGGAGGGCCCTCCTACGAGCAGTACTTC. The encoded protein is CAILAGGPSYEQYF.

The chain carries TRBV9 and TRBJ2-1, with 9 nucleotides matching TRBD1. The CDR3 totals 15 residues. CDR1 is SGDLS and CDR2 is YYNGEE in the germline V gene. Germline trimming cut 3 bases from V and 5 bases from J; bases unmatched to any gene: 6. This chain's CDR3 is CASSGLQGADNEQFF. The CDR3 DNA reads TGTGCCAGCAGCGGACTACAGGGGGCGGACAATGAGCAGTTCTTC.

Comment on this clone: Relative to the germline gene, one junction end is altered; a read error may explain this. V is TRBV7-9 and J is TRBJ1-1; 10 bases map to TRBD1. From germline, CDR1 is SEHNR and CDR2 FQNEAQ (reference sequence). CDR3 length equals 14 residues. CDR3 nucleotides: TGTTCCAGCAGCTTGGGGACAGGGGTCCTTGAAGCTTTCTTT. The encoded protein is CSSSLGTGVLEAFF.

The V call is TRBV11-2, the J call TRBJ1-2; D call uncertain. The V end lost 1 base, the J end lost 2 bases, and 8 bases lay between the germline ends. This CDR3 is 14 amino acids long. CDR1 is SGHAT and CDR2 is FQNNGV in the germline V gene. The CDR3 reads CASSLVRENYGYTF. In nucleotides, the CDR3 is TGTGCCAGCAGCTTAGTTCGGGAGAACTATGGCTACACCTTC.